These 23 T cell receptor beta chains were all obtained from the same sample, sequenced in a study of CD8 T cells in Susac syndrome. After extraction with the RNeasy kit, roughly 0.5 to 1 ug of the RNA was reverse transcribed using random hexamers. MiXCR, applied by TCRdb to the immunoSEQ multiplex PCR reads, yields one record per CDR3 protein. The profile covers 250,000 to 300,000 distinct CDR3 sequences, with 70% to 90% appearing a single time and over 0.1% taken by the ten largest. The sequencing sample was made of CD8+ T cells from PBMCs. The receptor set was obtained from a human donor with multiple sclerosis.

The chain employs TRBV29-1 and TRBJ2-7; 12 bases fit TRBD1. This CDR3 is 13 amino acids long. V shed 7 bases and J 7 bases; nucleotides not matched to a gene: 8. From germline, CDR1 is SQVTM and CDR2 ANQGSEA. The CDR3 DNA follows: TGCAGCGCGTGGGGACAGGGGGCAGAAGAGCAGTACTTC. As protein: CSAWGQGAEEQYF.

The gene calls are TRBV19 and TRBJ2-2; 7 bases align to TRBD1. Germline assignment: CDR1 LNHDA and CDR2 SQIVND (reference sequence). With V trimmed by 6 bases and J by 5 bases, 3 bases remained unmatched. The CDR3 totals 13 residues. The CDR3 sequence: CASRRTGTGELFF. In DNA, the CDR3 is TGTGCCAGTAGGCGGACAGGTACCGGGGAGCTGTTTTTT.

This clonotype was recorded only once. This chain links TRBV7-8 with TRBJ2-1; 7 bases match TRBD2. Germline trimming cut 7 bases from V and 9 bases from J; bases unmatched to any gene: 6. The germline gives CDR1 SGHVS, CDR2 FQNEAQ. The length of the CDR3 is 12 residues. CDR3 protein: CASTSRGVEQFF. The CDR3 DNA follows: TGTGCCAGCACCTCCCGGGGGGTTGAGCAGTTCTTC.

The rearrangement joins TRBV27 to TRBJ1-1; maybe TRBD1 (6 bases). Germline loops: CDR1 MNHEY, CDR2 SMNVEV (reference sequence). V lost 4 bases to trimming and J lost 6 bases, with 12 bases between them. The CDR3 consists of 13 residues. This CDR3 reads CASSSAGAAEAFF. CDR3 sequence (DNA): TGTGCCAGCAGTTCGGCGGGGGCCGCTGAAGCTTTCTTT.

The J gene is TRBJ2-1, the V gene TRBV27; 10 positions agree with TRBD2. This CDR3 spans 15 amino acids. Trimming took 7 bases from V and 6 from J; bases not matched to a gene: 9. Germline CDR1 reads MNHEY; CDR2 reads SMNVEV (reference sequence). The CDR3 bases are TGTGCCAGCACACCAGGCTCTAGCGGGAGCAATGAGCAGTTCTTC. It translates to CASTPGSSGSNEQFF.

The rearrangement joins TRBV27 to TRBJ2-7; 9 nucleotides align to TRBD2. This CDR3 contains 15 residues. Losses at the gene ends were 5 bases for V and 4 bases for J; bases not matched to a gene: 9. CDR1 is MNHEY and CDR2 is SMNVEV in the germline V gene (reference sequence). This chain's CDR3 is CASSPPGSGSYEQYF. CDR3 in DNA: TGTGCCAGCAGTCCACCGGGTAGCGGGAGTTACGAGCAGTACTTC.

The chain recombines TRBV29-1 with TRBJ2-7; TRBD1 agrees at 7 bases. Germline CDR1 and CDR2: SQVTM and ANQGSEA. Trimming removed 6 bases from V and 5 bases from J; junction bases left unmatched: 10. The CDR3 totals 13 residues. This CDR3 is CSVAQGVKDEQYF. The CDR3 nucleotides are TGCAGCGTCGCGCAGGGGGTGAAGGACGAGCAGTACTTC.

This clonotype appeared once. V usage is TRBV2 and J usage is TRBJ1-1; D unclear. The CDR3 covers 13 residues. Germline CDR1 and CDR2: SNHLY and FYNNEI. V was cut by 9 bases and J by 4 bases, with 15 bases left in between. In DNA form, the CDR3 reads TGTGCCAGTCCAGGACGGGTGGCCACTGAAGCTTTCTTT. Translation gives CASPGRVATEAFF.

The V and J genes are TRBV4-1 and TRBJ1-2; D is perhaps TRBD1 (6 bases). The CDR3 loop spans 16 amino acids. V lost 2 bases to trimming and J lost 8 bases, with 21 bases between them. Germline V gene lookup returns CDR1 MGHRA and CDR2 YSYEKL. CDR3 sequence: CASSQKGGTPGAGYTF. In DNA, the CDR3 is TGCGCCAGCAGCCAAAAAGGGGGGACGCCTGGGGCGGGCTACACCTTC.

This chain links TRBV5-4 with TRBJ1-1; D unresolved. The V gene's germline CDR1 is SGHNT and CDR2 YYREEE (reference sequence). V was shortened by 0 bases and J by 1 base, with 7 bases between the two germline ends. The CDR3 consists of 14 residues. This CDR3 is CASSLERSNTEAFF. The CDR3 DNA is TGTGCCAGCAGCTTGGAGAGGTCGAACACTGAAGCTTTCTTT.

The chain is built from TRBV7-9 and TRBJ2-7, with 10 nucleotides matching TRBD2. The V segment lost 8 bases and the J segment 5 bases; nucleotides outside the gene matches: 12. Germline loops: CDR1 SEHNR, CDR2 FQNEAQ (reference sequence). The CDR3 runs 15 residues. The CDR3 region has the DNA TGTGCCAGCGGGGAATTGCTAGCGGGAGCGAACGAGCAGTACTTC. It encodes CASGELLAGANEQYF.

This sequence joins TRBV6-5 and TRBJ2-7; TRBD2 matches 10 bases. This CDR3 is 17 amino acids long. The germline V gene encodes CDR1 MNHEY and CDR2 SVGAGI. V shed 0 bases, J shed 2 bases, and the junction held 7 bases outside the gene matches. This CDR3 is CASSYSEAGGPPYEQYF. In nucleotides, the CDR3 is TGTGCCAGCAGTTACTCCGAAGCGGGGGGGCCCCCCTACGAGCAGTACTTC.

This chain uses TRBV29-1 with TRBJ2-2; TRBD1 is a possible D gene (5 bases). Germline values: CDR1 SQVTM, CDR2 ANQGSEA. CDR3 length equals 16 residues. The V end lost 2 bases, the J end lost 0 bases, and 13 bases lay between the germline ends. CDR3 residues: CSVERPQGSNTGELFF. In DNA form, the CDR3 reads TGCAGCGTTGAAAGGCCTCAGGGATCGAACACCGGGGAGCTGTTTTTT.

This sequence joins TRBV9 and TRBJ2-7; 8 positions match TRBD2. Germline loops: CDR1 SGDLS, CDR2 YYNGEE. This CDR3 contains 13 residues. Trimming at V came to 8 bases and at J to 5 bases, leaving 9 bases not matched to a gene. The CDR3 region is CASRGAGADEQYF. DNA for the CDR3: TGTGCCAGTCGTGGAGCGGGAGCTGACGAGCAGTACTTC.

The CDR3 loop reads CASSQGTRAANTGELFF. CDR3 bases: TGTGCCAGCAGCCAAGGTACCCGTGCGGCGAACACCGGGGAGCTGTTTTTT. The rearrangement links TRBV3-1 to TRBJ2-2; D ambiguous. Germline-derived CDR1 and CDR2 are LGHDT and YNNKEL (reference sequence). With 1 base removed from V and 0 bases from J, the gap between germline ends came to 12 bases. The CDR3 runs to 17 residues.

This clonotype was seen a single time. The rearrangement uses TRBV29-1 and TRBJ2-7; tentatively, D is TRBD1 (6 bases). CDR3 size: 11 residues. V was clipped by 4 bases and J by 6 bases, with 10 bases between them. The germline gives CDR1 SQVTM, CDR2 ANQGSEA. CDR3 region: CSVVRRGEQYF. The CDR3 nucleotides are TGCAGCGTTGTCCGCAGGGGCGAGCAGTACTTC.

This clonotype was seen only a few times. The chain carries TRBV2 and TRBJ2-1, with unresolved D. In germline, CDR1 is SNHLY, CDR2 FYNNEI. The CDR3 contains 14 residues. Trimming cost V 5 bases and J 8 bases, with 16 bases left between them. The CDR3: CASSYPTSLDEQFF. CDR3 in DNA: TGTGCCAGCAGTTACCCAACCAGCCTGGATGAGCAGTTCTTC.

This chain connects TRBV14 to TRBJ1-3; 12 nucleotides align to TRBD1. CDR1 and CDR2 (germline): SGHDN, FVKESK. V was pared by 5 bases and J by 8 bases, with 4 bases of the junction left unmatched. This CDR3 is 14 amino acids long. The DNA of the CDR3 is TGTGCCAGCAGCACGGGACAGGGGGCTTACACCATATATTTT. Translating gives CASSTGQGAYTIYF.

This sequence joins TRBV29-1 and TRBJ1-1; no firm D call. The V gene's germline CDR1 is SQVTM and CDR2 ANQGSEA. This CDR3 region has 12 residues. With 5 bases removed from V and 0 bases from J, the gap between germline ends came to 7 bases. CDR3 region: CSVSRLNTEAFF. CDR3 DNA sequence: TGCAGCGTTTCCAGGCTGAACACTGAAGCTTTCTTT.

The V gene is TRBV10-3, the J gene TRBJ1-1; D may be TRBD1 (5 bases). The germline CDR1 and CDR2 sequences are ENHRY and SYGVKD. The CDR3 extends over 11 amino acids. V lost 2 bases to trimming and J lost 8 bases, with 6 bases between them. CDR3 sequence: CAISEQGEAFF. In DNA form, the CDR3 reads TGTGCCATCAGTGAGCAGGGAGAAGCTTTCTTT.

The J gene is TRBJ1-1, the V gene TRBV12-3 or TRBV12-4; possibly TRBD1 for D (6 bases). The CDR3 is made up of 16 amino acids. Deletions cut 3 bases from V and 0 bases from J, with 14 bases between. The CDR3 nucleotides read TGTGCCAGCAGTTTGGAGGGGGAGGGGATGAACACTGAAGCTTTCTTT. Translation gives CASSLEGEGMNTEAFF.

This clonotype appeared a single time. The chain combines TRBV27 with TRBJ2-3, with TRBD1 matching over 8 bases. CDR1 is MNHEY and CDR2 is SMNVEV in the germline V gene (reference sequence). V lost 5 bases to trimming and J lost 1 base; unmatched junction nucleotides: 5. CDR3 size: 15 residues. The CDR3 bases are TGTGCCAGCAGTGCAGGGGGCCGGGGCACAGATACGCAGTATTTT. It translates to CASSAGGRGTDTQYF.

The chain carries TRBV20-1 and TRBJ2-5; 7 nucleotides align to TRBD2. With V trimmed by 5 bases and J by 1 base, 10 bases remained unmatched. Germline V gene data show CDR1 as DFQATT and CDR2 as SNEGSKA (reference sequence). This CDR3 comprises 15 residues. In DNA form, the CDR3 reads TGCAGTGCTCCATCTTTTAGCGGGTCCCAAGAGACCCAGTACTTC. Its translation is CSAPSFSGSQETQYF.